This is a list of T cell receptor beta chains from one sample in a study of T cell responses to AZD1222 COVID-19 vaccine. Some clones are missing from TCRdb's copy, which holds only in-frame ones; the method was immunoSEQ multiplex PCR. Counted here are fewer than 50,000 clones, 70% to 80% occurring once; the ten biggest clones make up roughly 7.2%. The material sequenced was peripheral blood, taken on day 0 of AZD1222 vaccination. All receptors derive from an adult in good health. Each CDR3 is given with its conserved first and last residue. The D gene is left open where the match is weak. Only some rows state a clone size, as once, few, many or a class for expanded clones.

d_gene	v_gene	j_gene	abundance	CDR3nt	CDR3aa
TRBD1	TRBV10-3	TRBJ1-5	-	TGTGCCATCAGTGGGGACAGGGGTGCGGGCAATCAGCCCCAGCATTTT	CAISGDRGAGNQPQHF
-	TRBV14	TRBJ2-2	-	TGTGCCAGCAGCCCGAGGGTCACCGGGGAGCTGTTTTTT	CASSPRVTGELFF
-	TRBV15	TRBJ1-1	once	TGTGCCACCAGCACCAGGCCTGGGGCGAACACTGAAGCTTTCTTT	CATSTRPGANTEAFF
-	TRBV5-1	TRBJ2-3	few	TGCGCCAGCAGCTTGGGGGCGGGACTTCGCACAGATACGCAGTATTTT	CASSLGAGLRTDTQYF
-	TRBV28	TRBJ2-6	-	TGTGCCAGCAGTGTAAACTCGGCTGGGGCCAACGTCCTGACTTTC	CASSVNSAGANVLTF
TRBD2	TRBV7-7	TRBJ2-1	once	TGTGCTAGCAGCTTATCCCTAGCGGGAATTAATGAGCAGTTCTTC	CASSLSLAGINEQFF
-	TRBV11-3	TRBJ2-2	-	TGTGCCAGCAGCTCCTGGGAGGACACCGGGGAGCTGTTTTTT	CASSSWEDTGELFF
TRBD1	TRBV28	TRBJ1-2	-	TGTGCCAGCAGTTCGGACAGGGGGAACAACTATGGCTACACCTTC	CASSSDRGNNYGYTF
-	TRBV6-6	TRBJ2-3	medium-sized	TGTGCCAGCAGTTACTCGAGCTCCGGGAATACGCAGTATTTT	CASSYSSSGNTQYF
-	TRBV9	TRBJ1-5	-	TGTGCCAGCAGCGGGGATGGGATAAGGCAGCCCCAGCATTTT	CASSGDGIRQPQHF
-	TRBV10-2	TRBJ2-1	-	TGCGCCAGCACTCGAAGGGGGGGTCGGAACAATGAGCAGTTCTTC	CASTRRGGRNNEQFF
TRBD1	TRBV24-1	TRBJ2-1	-	TGTGCCACCAGTGATATGGACAGGGTAGTTGAGCAGTTCTTC	CATSDMDRVVEQFF
-	TRBV14	TRBJ2-1	few	TGTGCCAGCAGCCAAGTCCAGGTCTACAATGAGCAGTTCTTC	CASSQVQVYNEQFF
TRBD1	TRBV6-2/TRBV6-3	TRBJ1-1	few	TGTGCCAGCAGTTCCCCAGGGGGCAAGGCTTTCTTT	CASSSPGGKAFF
TRBD1	TRBV5-6	TRBJ1-1	-	TGTGCCAGCAACTTCGCAGGGGGCGGAGGGGCTTTCTTT	CASNFAGGGGAFF
-	TRBV18	TRBJ2-1	-	TGTGCCAGCTCACCCCGGGACGGTGGGAACAATGAGCAGTTCTTC	CASSPRDGGNNEQFF
-	TRBV5-4	TRBJ2-3	-	TGTGCCAGCAACCTCGGGACACCCAGCACAGATACGCAGTATTTT	CASNLGTPSTDTQYF
TRBD1	TRBV5-4	TRBJ2-6	-	TGTGCCAGCAGCATACAGGGGGCGCTTGGGGCCAACGTCCTGACTTTC	CASSIQGALGANVLTF
TRBD1	TRBV28	TRBJ2-3	-	TGTGCCAGCAGGCTAGGGGGCCCGAGTACGCAGTATTTT	CASRLGGPSTQYF
TRBD2	TRBV5-6	TRBJ2-7	-	TGTGCCAGCAGCTTGGCCGGGGGGAGTTACGAGCAGTACTTC	CASSLAGGSYEQYF
-	TRBV5-1	TRBJ2-7	-	TGCGCCAGCAGCTTGGGGGCAGGTACCTACGAGCAGTACTTC	CASSLGAGTYEQYF
TRBD2	TRBV7-9	TRBJ2-1	-	TGTGCCAGCAGCTTAGGAGCGGGAGTTCGATACAATGAGCAGTTCTTC	CASSLGAGVRYNEQFF
TRBD1	TRBV10-3	TRBJ1-4	-	TGTGCCACCCAAGACAGGGGTAAAGAAAAACTGTTTTTT	CATQDRGKEKLFF
-	TRBV7-9	TRBJ1-2	-	TGTGCCAGCAGCCCGCTTATCGGGTTCTATGGCTACACCTTC	CASSPLIGFYGYTF
TRBD1	TRBV7-9	TRBJ2-2	-	TGTGCCAGCAGCGCCCGGACAGGGGTTAGACCCGAGAACACCGGGGAGCTGTTTTTT	CASSARTGVRPENTGELFF
-	TRBV28	TRBJ1-5	-	TGTGCCAGCAGTTTGATAGGGGAGGCTCAGCCCCAGCATTTT	CASSLIGEAQPQHF
TRBD2	TRBV3-1/TRBV3-2	TRBJ2-2	-	TGTGCCCGCAGCCAAGCGGGGGGGGGAACCGGGGAGCTGTTTTTT	CARSQAGGGTGELFF
-	TRBV27	TRBJ1-2	-	TGTGCCAGCGGGGGGGCAAACTATGGCTACACCTTC	CASGGANYGYTF
-	TRBV7-3	TRBJ1-5	-	TGTGCCAGCAGCTTACGTATGGGACAGCCCCAGCATTTT	CASSLRMGQPQHF
-	TRBV18	TRBJ1-1	-	TGTGCCAGCTCACCAGACAGCAGCCACACTGAAGCTTTCTTT	CASSPDSSHTEAFF
TRBD1	TRBV6-6	TRBJ1-5	-	TGTGCCAGCCGGGGACAGGGTGAGAGTCAGCCCCAGCATTTT	CASRGQGESQPQHF
-	TRBV6-5	TRBJ1-2	few	TGTGCCAGCGGAGAACGGAATATAGGCTACACCTTC	CASGERNIGYTF
TRBD2	TRBV2	TRBJ2-6	-	TGTGCCAGCAGTCGCTCTAGCGGGATGTTTGGGGCCAACGTCCTGACTTTC	CASSRSSGMFGANVLTF
TRBD2	TRBV5-1	TRBJ2-1	-	TGCGCCAGCAGCTTGTCCCTAGCGGGGGGCTCCTACAATGAGCAGTTCTTC	CASSLSLAGGSYNEQFF
TRBD1	TRBV28	TRBJ1-1	-	TGTGCCAGCAGTGACAGGGGGCGAGGAGACACTGAAGCTTTCTTT	CASSDRGRGDTEAFF
TRBD2	TRBV14	TRBJ2-1	-	TGTGCCAGCAGACGTAGCGGGGGGTTATACAATGAGCAGTTCTTC	CASRRSGGLYNEQFF
-	TRBV7-9	TRBJ2-7	-	TGTGCCAGCAGCTCCCCCGTGTCTCTAGCCTACTCCTCCTACGAGCAGTACTTC	CASSSPVSLAYSSYEQYF
-	TRBV5-1	TRBJ1-6	once	TGCGCCAGCAGCCCTCGACAGAATGGGGATTCACCCCTCCACTTT	CASSPRQNGDSPLHF
-	TRBV6-5	TRBJ2-5	-	TGTGCCAGCAGCCCCACGGGGACCCAGTACTTC	CASSPTGTQYF
TRBD2	TRBV7-3	TRBJ2-5	-	TGTGCCAGCAGCTTAAACGCCCCTTCGGGAGGGGGAGAGACCCAGTACTTC	CASSLNAPSGGGETQYF
TRBD1	TRBV19	TRBJ2-1	-	TGTGCCAGTAATAGTGAGGGACAGGGGAACAATGAGCAGTTCTTC	CASNSEGQGNNEQFF
-	TRBV7-9	TRBJ2-5	-	TGTGCCAGCAGCTGGGGACAAGACCAAGAGACCCAGTACTTC	CASSWGQDQETQYF
-	TRBV7-9	TRBJ1-1	-	TGTGCCAGCAGCCACGATCTGGGGGCGACTGAAGCTTTCTTT	CASSHDLGATEAFF
TRBD1	TRBV10-3	TRBJ2-7	few	TGTGCCATCAGTGAATTGGGACAGGGGGCCTACGAGCAGTACTTC	CAISELGQGAYEQYF
-	TRBV18	TRBJ1-2	-	TGTGCCAGCTCACCCTCGGGAGAGCTGGAGGGCTACACCTTC	CASSPSGELEGYTF
-	TRBV10-2	TRBJ2-1	-	TGCGCCAGCATGAACTCCGGGGAGCAGTTCTTC	CASMNSGEQFF
-	TRBV12-3/TRBV12-4	TRBJ2-7	-	TGTGCCAGCAGTTTACAGGTCTCCTACGAGCAGTACTTC	CASSLQVSYEQYF
-	TRBV28	TRBJ1-6	-	TGTGCCAGCAGTTACTTAAATTCACCCCTCCACTTT	CASSYLNSPLHF
-	TRBV19	TRBJ1-5	-	TGTGCCAGTAGTTACGGGGACCTAAATCAGCCCCAGCATTTT	CASSYGDLNQPQHF
TRBD1	TRBV2	TRBJ2-7	-	TGTGCTTCGAAGGGGACAGCATCCTACGAGCAGTACTTC	CASKGTASYEQYF
-	TRBV19	TRBJ2-3	-	TGTGCCAGTACCCTGATGCCGGGGTTAGGCACAGATACGCAGTATTTT	CASTLMPGLGTDTQYF
TRBD1	TRBV9	TRBJ2-7	once	TGTGCCAGCAGCATCGGACAGGGATCCTACGAGCAGTACTTC	CASSIGQGSYEQYF
TRBD1	TRBV29-1	TRBJ1-5	few	TGCAGCGTCCGGGACAGCGCTAATCAGCCCCAGCATTTT	CSVRDSANQPQHF